This TCR beta chain was sequenced during a study of T-cell reconstitution after alpha-beta-depleted transplantation in children. CDR3 length: 16 residues. V dropped 3 bases and J dropped 2 bases, with 16 bases sitting between them. Germline assignment: CDR1 MGHRA and CDR2 YSYEKL. This clonotype has a count of ten or more. A TCRbeta library incorporating unique molecular identifiers was prepared. TCRdb reprocessed the PCR reads with MiXCR, giving one entry per CDR3 protein. In the table there are fewer than 200,000 distinct CDR3 sequences, 6% to 7% of which are singletons. The V gene is TRBV4-1, the J gene TRBJ1-1, with D maybe TRBD1 (5 bases). Sequencing used PBMCs from the stem cell graft donor, obtained from the stem cell graft. The receptor comes from a human donor who donated a stem cell graft to a child with Wiskott-Aldrich syndrome. In nucleotides, the CDR3 is TGCGCCAGCAGCCATTTAGGAGCGGGACTTAACACTGAAGCTTTCTTT. Protein product: CASSHLGAGLNTEAFF.